This T cell receptor (beta chain) appears in the sequencing data of a study of Graves' ophthalmopathy and Graves' hyperthyroidism. Researchers took RNA transcripts and amplified TCR beta CDR3 regions from them. HTBI primers were used in a first-round RT-PCR, which preceded a second-round multiplex PCR. Using its own MiXCR run on the multiplex PCR reads, TCRdb lists one record per CDR3 protein. The sample lists about half a million distinct CDR3 sequences, 14% occurring once. This clonotype was seen a handful of times. Trimming left V 7 bases short and J 5 bases short, with 20 bases between. Looked up from germline, CDR1 is LNHDA and CDR2 is SQIVND (reference sequence). The CDR3 runs to 15 residues.

The receptor comes from a woman aged 25 to 39 with Graves' ophthalmopathy. V gene TRBV19 combines with J gene TRBJ1-2, with no clear D. Input material: blood. The CDR3 is CASISNTGDWYGYTF. CDR3 in DNA: TGTGCCAGTATTTCGAACACCGGGGATTGGTATGGCTACACCTTC.